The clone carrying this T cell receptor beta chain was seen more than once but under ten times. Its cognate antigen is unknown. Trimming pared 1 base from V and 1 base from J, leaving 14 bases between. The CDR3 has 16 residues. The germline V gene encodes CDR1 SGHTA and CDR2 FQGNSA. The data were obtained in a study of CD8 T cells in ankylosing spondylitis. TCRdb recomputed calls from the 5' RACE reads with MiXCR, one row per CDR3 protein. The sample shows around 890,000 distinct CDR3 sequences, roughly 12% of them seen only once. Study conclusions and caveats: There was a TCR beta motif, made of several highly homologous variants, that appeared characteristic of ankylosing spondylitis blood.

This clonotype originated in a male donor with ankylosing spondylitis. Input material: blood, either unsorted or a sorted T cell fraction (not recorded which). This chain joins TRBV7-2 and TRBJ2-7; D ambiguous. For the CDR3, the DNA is TGTGCCAGCAGCTTAGGAAGCAATTTCATATCCTACGAGCAGTACTTC. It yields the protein CASSLGSNFISYEQYF.